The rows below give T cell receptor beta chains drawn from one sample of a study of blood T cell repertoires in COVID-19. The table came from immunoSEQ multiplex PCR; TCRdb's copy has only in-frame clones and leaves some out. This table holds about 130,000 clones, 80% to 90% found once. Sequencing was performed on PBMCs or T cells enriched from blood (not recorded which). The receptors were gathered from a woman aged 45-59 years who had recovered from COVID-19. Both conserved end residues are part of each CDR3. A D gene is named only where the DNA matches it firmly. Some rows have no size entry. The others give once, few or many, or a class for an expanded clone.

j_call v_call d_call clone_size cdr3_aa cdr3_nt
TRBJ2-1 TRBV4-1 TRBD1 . CASSLTRPGTGSSEQFF TGCGCCAGCAGCCTAACAAGACCCGGGACAGGGAGCAGTGAGCAGTTCTTC
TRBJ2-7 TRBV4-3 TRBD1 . CASSQGTGPTYEQYF TGCGCCAGCAGCCAAGGGACAGGGCCTACCTACGAGCAGTACTTC
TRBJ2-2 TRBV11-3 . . CASSSDEGRELFF TGTGCCAGCAGCTCCGATGAGGGCCGGGAGCTGTTTTTT
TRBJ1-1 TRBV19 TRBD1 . CASSIGQGLNTEAFF TGTGCCAGTAGTATCGGACAGGGATTGAACACTGAAGCTTTCTTT
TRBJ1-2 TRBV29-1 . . CSVEAGGPYGYTF TGCAGCGTTGAAGCGGGGGGGCCCTATGGCTACACCTTC
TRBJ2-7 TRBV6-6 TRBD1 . CASSYSTGVEQYF TGTGCCAGCAGTTACTCTACAGGGGTCGAGCAGTACTTC
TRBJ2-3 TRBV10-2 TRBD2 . CASSESWGLANPDTQYF TGCGCCAGCAGTGAGTCGTGGGGACTAGCGAATCCGGATACGCAGTATTTT
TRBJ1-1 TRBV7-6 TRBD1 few CASSQPTRDSLNTEAFF TGTGCCAGCAGCCAACCAACCCGGGACAGTTTGAACACTGAAGCTTTCTTT
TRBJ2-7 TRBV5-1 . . CASSHGQFYEQYF TGCGCCAGCAGCCATGGACAGTTCTACGAGCAGTACTTC
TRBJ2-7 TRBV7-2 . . CASSPRTTAYEQYF TGTGCCAGCAGCCCCCGTACGACTGCCTACGAGCAGTACTTC
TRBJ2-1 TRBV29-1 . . CSVAYSSYNEQFF TGCAGCGTTGCTTACAGCTCCTACAATGAGCAGTTCTTC
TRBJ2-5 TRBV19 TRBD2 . CASSMTAGGPQETQYF TGTGCCAGTAGTATGACGGCGGGGGGGCCCCAAGAGACCCAGTACTTC
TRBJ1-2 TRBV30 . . CAWREGHGYTF TGTGCCTGGAGAGAGGGCCATGGCTACACCTTC
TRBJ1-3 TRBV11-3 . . CASSLTGSGNTIYF TGTGCCAGCAGCTTAACGGGCTCTGGAAACACCATATATTTT
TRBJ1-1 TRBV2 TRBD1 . CATGTGLNTEAFF TGTGCCACCGGGACAGGACTGAACACTGAAGCTTTCTTT